This record covers a single T cell receptor beta chain. The target antigen is unknown. This sample is part of a study of cytomegalovirus exposure and HLA in healthy donors. Study results and caveats: Data from an earlier analysis indicated that most TCR beta V segments were productive either about 90% or about 30% of the time.

The CDR3 is made up of 14 amino acids. Trimming cost V 1 base and J 9 bases, with 13 bases left between them. The germline gives CDR1 SGHAT, CDR2 FQNNGV. PCR was performed using 60 Vbeta and 13 Jbeta primers. Generated by immunoSEQ multiplex PCR, the TCRdb table keeps only in-frame clones and is missing some. This table has 150,000 to 200,000 clones, roughly 78% appearing once. Sequencing used PBMCs. J is TRBJ2-1 and V is TRBV11-2, with D possibly TRBD1 on 6 matching bases. The receptor was derived from a woman aged 40 to 49 in good health and CMV-seronegative. CDR3 sequence (DNA): TGTGCCAGCAGCTTAGTCAGGGGACCGGGTGAGCAGTTCTTC. This encodes CASSLVRGPGEQFF.